This entry features one T cell receptor (beta chain) sequence. This clonotype was seen a few times. Its antigen remains undetermined. Base qualities are missing; no much larger clone stands one base away. The treatment or condition label, as the study defines it: roughly ten-day PBMC culture with coronavirus spike peptide pools or control peptides (ViraFEST assay). CD4+ T cells from unexposed donors were collected before the COVID-19 pandemic (2011-2018). The ViraFEST assay, used in the study, expanded antigen-specific T cells with peptide pools and then identified the expanded clonotypes through TCR sequencing. Each well held two million PBMCs cultured with 9 to 10 ug/ml peptide pools in IMDM containing around 5% human AB serum and around 10 IU/ml IL-2. On days 3 and 7, half of the culture medium was replaced with fresh IL-2-containing medium. After roughly 9 days of culture, CD4+ T cells were isolated by negative selection with the EasySep CD4+ T cell isolation kit. As far as cell numbers permitted, CD4+ T cells from unexposed donors were tested for reactivity against SARS-CoV-2 S and N as well as four spike pools from common cold coronaviruses. Ficoll-Paque Plus gradient centrifugation was used to isolate PBMCs from whole blood, and the isolated PBMCs were then either used fresh or cryopreserved at -140C. Each culture condition was generally run in triplicate wells. The leukapheresis product used for the unexposed donors was purchased from a commercial source.

Cut back by 5 bases and 5 bases, the V and J ends lie 4 bases apart. Taken from the germline V gene, the CDR1 and CDR2 loops are SGHVS and FQNEAQ. Its CDR3 holds 11 amino acids, cysteine through phenylalanine. CDR3 DNA only is kept here, 33 bases in frame from base 1. The library was made by PCR. DNA from cultured CD4+ T cells underwent TCR sequencing with the Oncomine TCR Beta short-read assay at the Johns Hopkins FTIC core. The QIAamp micro DNA kit was used to extract genomic DNA from the cultured CD4+ T cells. Oncomine TCR Beta libraries from cultured CD4+ T cells were pooled with unique dual indexes and sequenced on an Illumina iSeq 100. Under the source paper's analysis protocol: Non-productive sequences were removed, and CDR3s not starting with C, not ending with F or W, or shorter than 7 amino acids were discarded. The MANAFEST web application identified antigen-specific clonotypes by comparing peptide-stimulated wells against reference wells and other culture wells. To be called positive, a clone needed an FDR below 0.05, an odds ratio above 5, and a productive frequency above 0.1% in at least two of three replicate wells. A clonotype was classed as cross-reactive if the clonotype showed significant expansion both in SARS-CoV-2 spike wells and in at least one common cold coronavirus spike condition. Similarity between CDR3 sequences was evaluated in R version 3.6.1 using Levenshtein distances (stringdist) and unrooted phylogenetic trees (ape). The public reads were run again by TCRdb, first through fastp at Q25 and then through MiXCR, and only productive beta chains were kept. CDR3 protein sequences are deduplicated, and each keeps its most common genes and DNA. None of the V and J calls come from the authors' own analysis; TCRdb made them. The sample yields over 8,500 distinct CDR3 sequences; 28% were counted once. Around a quarter of the sample is held by the ten biggest clonotypes.

The entry originates in a study of vaccination and CD4 T cells after COVID-19 (dated by TCRdb to 2022 to 2024). As for the study more broadly: In the convalescent cohort there were six males and four females, among whom were two Hispanic individuals, seven Caucasians, two Asians and one multiracial person. For stimulating the cultures, overlapping spike peptide pools were used, derived from SARS-CoV-2 as well as from the common cold coronaviruses HCoV-NL63, HCoV-OC43 and HCoV-229E. At the TCR clonotype level, an earlier paper using these donors assessed memory CD4+ T cell crossreactivity between SARS-CoV-2 and common cold coronavirus spike proteins. Participants received two doses of either the Pfizer-BioNTech BNT162b2 vaccine (n=8) or the Moderna mRNA-1273 vaccine (n=2). The spike-specific CD4+ TCR repertoire was compared before and after mRNA vaccination in 10 to 11 COVID-19 convalescent patients and a few infection-naive healthy vaccine recipients. Post-COVID blood samples were collected from convalescent patients a median of roughly 100 days after diagnosis, with a range of about 30 to 180 days. Control cultures received a CEFX viral epitope pool as the positive control, an HIV-1 Nef peptide pool as the negative control, or no peptide. Post-vaccine blood samples were taken a median of about 70 days after the second vaccine dose, with a range of about 13 to 250 days.

Overall study outcomes, separate from this receptor: The median count of SARS-CoV-2-reactive clonotypes went up from approximately 22 after infection to around 38 after vaccination, although the change was not significant. Relatively few convalescent patients were included in the study, and early timepoints after natural infection were not analyzed. Among the post-vaccine SARS-CoV-2-reactive clones in convalescent patients, a median 86.3% showed up only after vaccination, which suggests vaccine-specific priming. Of the vaccine-specific clones in convalescent patients, 304 of 307, or nearly all, reacted only to SARS-CoV-2 spike and did not cross-react with common cold coronaviruses.

The chain employs TRBV7-8 and TRBJ2-1; the D gene assignment is ambiguous. This receptor was identified in a human donor in good health. Sequenced material: CD4+ T cells from blood, cultured in vitro. The DNA is TGTGCCAGCAGCGGCCACAATGAGCAGTTCTTC. It specifies CASSGHNEQFF.